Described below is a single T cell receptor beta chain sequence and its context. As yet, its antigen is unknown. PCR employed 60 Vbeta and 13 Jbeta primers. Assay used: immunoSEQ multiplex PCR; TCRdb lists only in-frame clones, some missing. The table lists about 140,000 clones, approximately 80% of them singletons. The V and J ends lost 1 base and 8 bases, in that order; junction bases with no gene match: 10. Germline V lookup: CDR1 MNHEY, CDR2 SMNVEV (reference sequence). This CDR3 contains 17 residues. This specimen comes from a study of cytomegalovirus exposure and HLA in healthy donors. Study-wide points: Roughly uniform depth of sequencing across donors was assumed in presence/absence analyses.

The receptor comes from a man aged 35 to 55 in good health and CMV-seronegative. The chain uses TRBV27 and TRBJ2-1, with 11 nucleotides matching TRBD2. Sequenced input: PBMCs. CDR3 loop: CASSLWRPSGGIYEQFF. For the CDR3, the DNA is TGTGCCAGCAGTTTATGGAGGCCTAGCGGGGGGATCTATGAGCAGTTCTTC.